This TCR beta chain originates from a study of Graves' ophthalmopathy and Graves' hyperthyroidism. Researchers took RNA transcripts and amplified TCR beta CDR3 regions from them. RT-PCR with HTBI primers came first, then second-round multiplex PCR. Using its own MiXCR run on the multiplex PCR reads, TCRdb lists one record per CDR3 protein. The table lists around 670,000 distinct CDR3 sequences, 35% to 50% of them singletons. V lost 9 bases to trimming and J lost 13 bases; unmatched junction nucleotides: 6. Germline V CDR1 and CDR2: LNHDA, SQIVND (reference sequence). This CDR3 comprises 10 residues. The gene calls are TRBV19 and TRBJ1-1, with 9 bases identical to TRBD1. Input material: peripheral blood. This receptor was taken from an adult man with Graves' ophthalmopathy. CDR3 DNA: TGTGCCAGCAGGAGGACAGGGGTTTTCTTT. This codes for CASRRTGVFF.